This T cell receptor (beta chain) emerged from a study of CD8 T cell repertoires and HIV-1 epitope variants. Study-wide context: 1M T cells were kept uncultured as a baseline. Points from the study as a whole: Some ten antigen-specific TCR beta clonotypes were found; more than five seemed cross-reactive to variants.

Assay: immunoSEQ multiplex PCR; the TCRdb copy retains only in-frame clones and omits some. The sample holds roughly 5,500 clones; around 68% are singletons and the top ten take around 45%. The CDR3 length is 19 residues. Germline V gene lookup returns CDR1 SGHVS and CDR2 FQNEAQ. Trimming took 4 bases from V and 0 from J, leaving 22 bases between them. In regard to this clone: Its specificity is unknown.

Sample: cultured CD8+ T cells derived from PBMCs. The receptor's source is a male donor with HIV. V gene TRBV7-8 combines with J gene TRBJ2-1; perhaps D is TRBD1 or TRBD2 (6 bases each). The CDR3 spells CASSSHQRLRGASYNEQFF. The DNA for the CDR3 is TGTGCCAGCAGCTCCCACCAACGCCTGAGGGGGGCCTCCTACAATGAGCAGTTCTTC.